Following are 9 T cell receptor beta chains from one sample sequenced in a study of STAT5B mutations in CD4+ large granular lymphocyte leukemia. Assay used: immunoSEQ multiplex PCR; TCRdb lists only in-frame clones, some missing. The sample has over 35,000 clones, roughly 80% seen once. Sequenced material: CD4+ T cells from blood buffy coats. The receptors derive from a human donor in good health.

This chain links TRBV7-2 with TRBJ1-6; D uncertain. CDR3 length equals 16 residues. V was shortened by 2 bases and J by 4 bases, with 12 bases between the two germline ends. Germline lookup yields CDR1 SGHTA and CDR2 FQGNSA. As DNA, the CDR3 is TGTGCCAGCAGCTTAAGCGGCAGCTCTTATAATTCACCCCTCCACTTT. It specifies CASSLSGSSYNSPLHF. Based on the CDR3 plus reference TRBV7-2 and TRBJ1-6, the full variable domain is GAGVSQSPSNKVTEKGKDVELRCDPISGHTALYWYRQSLGQGLEFLIYFQGNSAPDKSGLPSDRFSAERTGGSVSTLTIQRTQQEDSAVYLCASSLSGSSYNSPLHFGNGTRLTVT.

The DNA for the CDR3 is TGTGCCAGCAGAGATTACGGGAAAAATGAAAAACTGTTTTTT. This codes for CASRDYGKNEKLFF. The chain links TRBV6-5 to TRBJ1-4; unclear D gene. Germline V lookup: CDR1 MNHEY, CDR2 SVGAGI. This CDR3 has 14 amino acids. Trimming took off 6 bases at V and 5 bases at J, with 13 bases between the two ends.

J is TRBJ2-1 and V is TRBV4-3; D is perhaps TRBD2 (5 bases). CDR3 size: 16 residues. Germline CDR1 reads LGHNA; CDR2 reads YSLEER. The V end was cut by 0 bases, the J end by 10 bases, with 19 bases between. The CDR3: CASSQDSGGISREQFF. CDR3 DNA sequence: TGCGCCAGCAGCCAAGATTCAGGAGGCATTTCTAGGGAGCAGTTCTTC.

CDR3 DNA sequence: TGTGCCAGCAGTGAATGGGGGACAGGGGAAGAGACCCAGTACTTC. Translating gives CASSEWGTGEETQYF. The V and J genes are TRBV6-1 and TRBJ2-5; 10 bases line up with TRBD1. This CDR3 has 15 residues. V gave up 2 bases and J gave up 3 bases; unmatched junction bases: 3. CDR1 and CDR2 from the germline V gene are MNHNS and SASEGT.

This chain's CDR3 is CASSLGLAGGNNEQFF. The CDR3 DNA reads as TGTGCCAGCAGCTTGGGGCTAGCGGGGGGGAACAATGAGCAGTTCTTC. The V call is TRBV5-4, the J call TRBJ2-1; 12 positions match TRBD2. The CDR3 covers 16 residues. CDR1 SGHNT and CDR2 YYREEE come from the germline V gene (reference sequence). Unmatched junction bases numbered 3, after V lost 0 bases and J lost 5 bases.

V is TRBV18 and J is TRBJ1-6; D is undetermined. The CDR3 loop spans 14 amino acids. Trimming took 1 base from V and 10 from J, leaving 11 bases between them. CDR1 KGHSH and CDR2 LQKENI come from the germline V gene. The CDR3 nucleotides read TGTGCCAGCTCACCACAGGGATTTAACTCACCCCTCCACTTT. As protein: CASSPQGFNSPLHF.

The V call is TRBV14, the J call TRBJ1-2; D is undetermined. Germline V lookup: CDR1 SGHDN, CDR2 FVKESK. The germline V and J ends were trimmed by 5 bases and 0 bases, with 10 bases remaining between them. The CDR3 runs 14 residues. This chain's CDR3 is CASSARTANYGYTF. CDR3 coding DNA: TGTGCCAGCAGCGCTCGGACGGCTAACTATGGCTACACCTTC. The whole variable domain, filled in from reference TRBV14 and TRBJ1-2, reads EAGVTQFPSHSVIEKGQTVTLRCDPISGHDNLYWYRRVMGKEIKFLLHFVKESKQDESGMPNNRFLAERTGGTYSTLKVQPAELEDSGVYFCASSARTANYGYTFGSGTRLTVV.

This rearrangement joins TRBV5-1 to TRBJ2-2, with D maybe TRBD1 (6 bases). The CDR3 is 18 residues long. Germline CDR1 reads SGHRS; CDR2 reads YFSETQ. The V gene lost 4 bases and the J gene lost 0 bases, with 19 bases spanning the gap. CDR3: CASSPRSGGGANTGELFF. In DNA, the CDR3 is TGCGCCAGCAGCCCCCGGAGTGGGGGCGGCGCGAACACCGGGGAGCTGTTTTTT.

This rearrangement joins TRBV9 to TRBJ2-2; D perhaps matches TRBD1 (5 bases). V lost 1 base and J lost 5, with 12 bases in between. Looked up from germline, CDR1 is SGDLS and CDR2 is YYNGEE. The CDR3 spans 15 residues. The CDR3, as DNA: TGTGCCAGCAGCGTATTAATCAGGGATACCGGGGAGCTGTTTTTT. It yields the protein CASSVLIRDTGELFF.